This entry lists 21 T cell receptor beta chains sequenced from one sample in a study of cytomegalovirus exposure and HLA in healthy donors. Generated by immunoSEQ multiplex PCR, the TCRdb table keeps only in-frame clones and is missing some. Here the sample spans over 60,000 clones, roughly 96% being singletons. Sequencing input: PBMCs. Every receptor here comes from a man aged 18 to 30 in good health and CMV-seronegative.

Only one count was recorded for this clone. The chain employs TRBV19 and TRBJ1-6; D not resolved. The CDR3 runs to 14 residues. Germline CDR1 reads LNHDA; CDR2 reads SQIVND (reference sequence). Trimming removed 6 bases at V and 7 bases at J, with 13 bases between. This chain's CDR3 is CASRTRERNSPLHF. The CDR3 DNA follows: TGTGCCAGTAGAACGAGAGAGCGAAATTCACCCCTCCACTTT.

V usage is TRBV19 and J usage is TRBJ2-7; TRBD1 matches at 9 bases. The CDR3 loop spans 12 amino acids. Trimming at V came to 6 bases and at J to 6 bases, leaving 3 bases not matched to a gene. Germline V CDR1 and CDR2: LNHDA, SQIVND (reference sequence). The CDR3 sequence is CASRQGAGEQYF. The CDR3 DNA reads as TGTGCCAGTAGACAGGGGGCTGGCGAGCAGTACTTC.

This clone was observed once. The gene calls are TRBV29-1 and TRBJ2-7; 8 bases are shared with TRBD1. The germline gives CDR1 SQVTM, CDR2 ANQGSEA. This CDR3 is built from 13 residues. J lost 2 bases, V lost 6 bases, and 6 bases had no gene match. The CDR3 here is CSVMGQATYEQYF. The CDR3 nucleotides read TGCAGCGTAATGGGACAGGCGACCTACGAGCAGTACTTC.

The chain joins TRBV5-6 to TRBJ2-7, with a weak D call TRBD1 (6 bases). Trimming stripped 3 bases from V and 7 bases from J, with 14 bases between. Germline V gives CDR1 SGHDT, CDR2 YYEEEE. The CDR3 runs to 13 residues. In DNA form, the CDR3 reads TGTGCCAGCAGCTCCGACAGGTTCGGGGAGCAGTACTTC. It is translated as CASSSDRFGEQYF.

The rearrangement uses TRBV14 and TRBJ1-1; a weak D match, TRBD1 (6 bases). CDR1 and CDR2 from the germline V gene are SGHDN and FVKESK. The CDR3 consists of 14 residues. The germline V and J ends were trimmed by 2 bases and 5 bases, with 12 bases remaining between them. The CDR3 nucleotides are TGTGCCAGCAGCCAATCCGGGGGGCAAACTGAAGCTTTCTTT. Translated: CASSQSGGQTEAFF.

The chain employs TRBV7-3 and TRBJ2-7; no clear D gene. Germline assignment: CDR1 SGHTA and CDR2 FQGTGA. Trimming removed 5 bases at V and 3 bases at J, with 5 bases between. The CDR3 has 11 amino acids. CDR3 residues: CASSLYYEQYF. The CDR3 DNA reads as TGTGCCAGCAGCCTCTACTACGAGCAGTACTTC.

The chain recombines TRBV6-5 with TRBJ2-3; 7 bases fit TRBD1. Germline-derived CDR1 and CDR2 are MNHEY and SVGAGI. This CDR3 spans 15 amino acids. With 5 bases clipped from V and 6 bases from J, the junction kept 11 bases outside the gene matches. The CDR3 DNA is TGTGCCAGCAGTCCACTTGACAGGGTAGTGGATACGCAGTATTTT. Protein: CASSPLDRVVDTQYF.

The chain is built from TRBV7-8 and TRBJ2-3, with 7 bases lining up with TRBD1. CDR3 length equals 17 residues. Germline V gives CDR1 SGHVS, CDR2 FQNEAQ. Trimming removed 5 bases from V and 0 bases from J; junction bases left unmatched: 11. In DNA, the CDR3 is TGTGCCAGCAGCCACGAGGGCGACAGGGCTAGCACAGATACGCAGTATTTT. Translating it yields CASSHEGDRASTDTQYF.

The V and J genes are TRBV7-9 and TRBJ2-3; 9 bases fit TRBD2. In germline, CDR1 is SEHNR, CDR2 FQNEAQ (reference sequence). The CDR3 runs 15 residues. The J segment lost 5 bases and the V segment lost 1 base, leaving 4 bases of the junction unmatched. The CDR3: CASSLVLAGVDTQYF. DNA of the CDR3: TGTGCCAGCAGCTTAGTACTAGCGGGTGTAGATACGCAGTATTTT.

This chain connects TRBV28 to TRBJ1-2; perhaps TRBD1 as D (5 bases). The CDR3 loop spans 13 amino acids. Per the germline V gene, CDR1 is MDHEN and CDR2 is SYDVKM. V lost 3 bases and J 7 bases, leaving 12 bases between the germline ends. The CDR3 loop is CASSLLGGGGYTF. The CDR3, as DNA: TGTGCCAGCAGTTTGCTGGGGGGAGGTGGCTACACCTTC.

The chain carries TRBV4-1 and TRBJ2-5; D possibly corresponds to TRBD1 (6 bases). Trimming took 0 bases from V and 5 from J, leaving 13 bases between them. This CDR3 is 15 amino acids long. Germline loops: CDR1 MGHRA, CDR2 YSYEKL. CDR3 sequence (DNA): TGCGCCAGCAGCCAAGAGCAGGGGATCTCGGAGACCCAGTACTTC. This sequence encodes CASSQEQGISETQYF.

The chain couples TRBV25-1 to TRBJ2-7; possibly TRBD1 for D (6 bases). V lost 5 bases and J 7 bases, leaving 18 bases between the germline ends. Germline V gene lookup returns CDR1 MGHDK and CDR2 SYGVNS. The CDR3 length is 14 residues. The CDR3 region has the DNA TGTGCCAGCAGTCACTTGACAGGACAGCAGGAGCAGTACTTC. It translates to CASSHLTGQQEQYF.

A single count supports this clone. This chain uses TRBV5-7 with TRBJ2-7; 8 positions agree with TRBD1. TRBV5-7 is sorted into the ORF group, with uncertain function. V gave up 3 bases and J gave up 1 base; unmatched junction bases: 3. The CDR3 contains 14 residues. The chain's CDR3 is CASSSDRASYEQYF. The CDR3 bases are TGTGCCAGCAGCTCGGACAGGGCTTCCTACGAGCAGTACTTC.

CDR3 loop: CASSQPGLAGDNEQFF. The DNA for the CDR3 is TGTGCCAGCAGCCAACCCGGACTAGCGGGAGACAATGAGCAGTTCTTC. The chain employs TRBV4-2 and TRBJ2-1, with 13 bases aligning to TRBD2. CDR3 length: 16 amino acids. The junction had 3 bases not matched to a gene; V was cut back by 2 bases and J by 5 bases. The germline gives CDR1 LGHNA, CDR2 YNFKEQ.

Here the CDR3 DNA reads TGTGCCAGCAGCCGGACACTTTCCTACGAGCAGTACTTC. It is translated as CASSRTLSYEQYF. The chain links TRBV7-2 to TRBJ2-7; D may be TRBD1 (5 bases). This CDR3 is 13 amino acids long. Trimming removed 5 bases from V and 1 base from J, with 9 bases in between. The germline CDR1 and CDR2 sequences are SGHTA and FQGNSA.

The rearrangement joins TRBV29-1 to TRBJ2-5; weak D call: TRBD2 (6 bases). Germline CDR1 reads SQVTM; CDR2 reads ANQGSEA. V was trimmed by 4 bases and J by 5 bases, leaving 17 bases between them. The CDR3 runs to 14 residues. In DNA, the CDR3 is TGCAGCGTTGGGGTGACTAGGAGCGAGGAGACCCAGTACTTC. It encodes CSVGVTRSEETQYF.

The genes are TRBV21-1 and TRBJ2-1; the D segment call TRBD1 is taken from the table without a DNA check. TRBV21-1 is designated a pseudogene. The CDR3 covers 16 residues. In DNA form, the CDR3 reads TGTGCCAGCAGCAAATCAACAGGGCGGCCGTTTTGTGAGCAGTTCTTC. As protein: CASSKSTGRPFCEQFF.

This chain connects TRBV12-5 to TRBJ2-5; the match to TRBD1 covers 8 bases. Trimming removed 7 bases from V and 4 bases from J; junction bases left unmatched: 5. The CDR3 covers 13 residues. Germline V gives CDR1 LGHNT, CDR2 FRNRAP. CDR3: CASAPDRGETQYF. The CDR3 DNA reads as TGTGCTAGTGCCCCCGACAGGGGAGAGACCCAGTACTTC. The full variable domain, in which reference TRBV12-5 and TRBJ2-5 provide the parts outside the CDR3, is DARVTQTPRHKVTEMGQEVTMRCQPILGHNTVFWYRQTMMQGLELLAYFRNRAPLDDSGMPKDRFSAEMPDATLATLKIQPSEPRDSAVYFCASAPDRGETQYFGPGTRLLVL.

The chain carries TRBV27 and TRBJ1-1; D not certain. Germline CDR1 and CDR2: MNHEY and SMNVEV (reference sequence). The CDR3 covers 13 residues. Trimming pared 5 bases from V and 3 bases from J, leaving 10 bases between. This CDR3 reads CASSLQRDTEAFF. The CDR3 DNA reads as TGTGCCAGCAGTCTCCAACGGGACACTGAAGCTTTCTTT.

For the CDR3, the DNA is TGTGCCAGCAGCTTACGGACTAGCGGGAACAATGAGCAGTTCTTC. This sequence encodes CASSLRTSGNNEQFF. The rearrangement uses TRBV11-3 and TRBJ2-1, with TRBD2 matching 12 bases. This CDR3 region has 15 residues. Germline V lookup: CDR1 SGHNT, CDR2 YENEEA. J gave up 5 bases and V 2 bases, and 1 base lay outside the gene matches.

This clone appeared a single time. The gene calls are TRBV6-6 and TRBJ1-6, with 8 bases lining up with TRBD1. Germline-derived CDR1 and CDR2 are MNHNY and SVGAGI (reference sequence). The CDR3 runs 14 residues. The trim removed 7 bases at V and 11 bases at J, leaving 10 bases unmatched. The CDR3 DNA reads TGTGCCAGCACGGTTTCAGGGGGCGCACCACCCCTCCACTTT. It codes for CASTVSGGAPPLHF.